Shown below are 3 T cell receptor beta chains from a single sample sequenced in a study of shared clonotypes between healthy human individuals. Only in-frame clones appear in the TCRdb table, and some are missing; sequencing was by immunoSEQ multiplex PCR. The profile shows approximately 600,000 clones, 95% of them singletons. Naive-designated CD8 cells lacked CD45RO, were positively enriched for CCR7, and omitted terminally differentiated effector memory CD45RA+ cells. The material sequenced was naive CD8+ T cells sorted from blood. The receptors here all came from a woman between 25 and 40 years old in good health.

The CDR3: CAIFYGYTF. DNA for the CDR3: TGTGCCATCTTCTATGGCTACACCTTC. This sequence joins TRBV6-1 and TRBJ1-2; unclear D gene. The germline gives CDR1 MNHNS, CDR2 SASEGT. V dropped 10 bases and J dropped 4 bases, with 4 bases sitting between them. The CDR3 sequence is 9 residues long.

This chain joins TRBV19 and TRBJ2-5; perhaps D is TRBD1 or TRBD2 (5 bases each). Trimming stripped 3 bases from V and 5 bases from J, with 13 bases between. This CDR3 region has 14 residues. The V gene's germline CDR1 is LNHDA and CDR2 SQIVND (reference sequence). CDR3 in DNA: TGTGCCAGTAGTATTATCGGGGCGATGGAGACCCAGTACTTC. Amino acid sequence: CASSIIGAMETQYF.

This clone was observed a single time. V usage is TRBV16 and J usage is TRBJ2-1; D possibly uses TRBD1 or TRBD2 (6 bases each). Germline assignment: CDR1 KGHSY and CDR2 FQNENV. Trimming shortened V by 4 bases and J by 8 bases, and 15 bases separated the two germline ends. This CDR3 spans 14 amino acids. The CDR3 region is CASSLNLGGDEQFF. The CDR3 bases are TGTGCCAGCAGCCTAAACCTGGGGGGCGATGAGCAGTTCTTC. Variable domain in full (rest from reference TRBV16 and TRBJ2-1): GEEVAQTPKHLVRGEGQKAKLYCAPIKGHSYVFWYQQVLKNEFKFLISFQNENVFDETGMPKERFSAKCLPNSPCSLEIQATKLEDSAVYFCASSLNLGGDEQFFGPGTRLTVL.